These 23 T cell receptor beta chains came from one sample sequenced in a study of cytomegalovirus exposure and HLA in healthy donors. Here immunoSEQ multiplex PCR was the method, and the copy in TCRdb shows in-frame clones only, minus some. This table has about 130,000 clones, around nine tenths appearing once. The sample taken for sequencing was PBMCs. These receptors originate from a man aged 25-45 years in good health and CMV-seronegative.

V usage is TRBV4-1 and J usage is TRBJ2-3, with 7 bases that match TRBD2. The germline V gene encodes CDR1 MGHRA and CDR2 YSYEKL. This CDR3 contains 15 residues. Unmatched junction bases numbered 4, after V lost 2 bases and J lost 2 bases. The CDR3 is CASSQQAGITDTQYF. The CDR3 DNA reads as TGCGCCAGCAGCCAACAAGCGGGGATCACAGATACGCAGTATTTT.

This clone was detected only a few times. The chain has TRBV30 and TRBJ2-2; 8 nucleotides align to TRBD2. Germline values: CDR1 GTSNPN, CDR2 SVGIG (reference sequence). CDR3 size: 15 residues. The junction had 4 bases not matched to a gene; V was cut back by 0 bases and J by 4 bases. The CDR3 loop reads CAWSVRGLVTGELFF. Written as DNA, the CDR3 is TGTGCCTGGAGTGTAAGGGGACTAGTCACCGGGGAGCTGTTTTTT.

The chain combines TRBV18 with TRBJ2-7; D remains unclear. V shed 1 base and J shed 5 bases, with 12 bases lying between them. The germline CDR1 and CDR2 sequences are KGHSH and LQKENI. There are 14 residues in the CDR3. In DNA, the CDR3 is TGTGCCAGCTCACCACGTTTTAACAGTAACGAGCAGTACTTC. As protein: CASSPRFNSNEQYF.

The chain combines TRBV7-2 with TRBJ1-6; no reliable D call. Germline lookup yields CDR1 SGHTA and CDR2 FQGNSA. Trimming removed 2 bases at V and 6 bases at J, with 8 bases between. This CDR3 is 14 amino acids long. DNA for the CDR3: TGTGCCAGCAGCTTATCAGTCCCTAATTCACCCCTCCACTTT. It encodes CASSLSVPNSPLHF.

Only one count was recorded for this clone. CDR3 DNA sequence: TGTGCCAGCTCACCCCCCGGGGGGCAACACTACGAGCAGTACTTC. Its translation: CASSPPGGQHYEQYF. The gene calls are TRBV18 and TRBJ2-7; tentative D call: TRBD2 (7 bases). The CDR3 spans 15 residues. V lost 3 bases and J lost 3, with 15 bases in between. The V gene's germline CDR1 is KGHSH and CDR2 LQKENI.

The gene calls are TRBV30 and TRBJ2-4, with D unclear. V was clipped by 6 bases and J by 1 base, with 7 bases between them. This CDR3 spans 12 amino acids. The germline V gene encodes CDR1 GTSNPN and CDR2 SVGIG (reference sequence). CDR3 coding DNA: TGTGCCTGTCCCGTGGCCAAAAACATTCAGTACTTC. Protein sequence: CACPVAKNIQYF.

The chain combines TRBV5-1 with TRBJ2-7, with TRBD1 as a possible D gene (6 bases). Germline CDR1 reads SGHRS; CDR2 reads YFSETQ. Trimming cost V 5 bases and J 4 bases, with 13 bases left between them. CDR3 length: 13 residues. The CDR3 loop is CASRVQGTYEQYF. CDR3 in DNA: TGCGCCAGCAGAGTACAGGGAACGTACGAGCAGTACTTC.

The rearrangement joins TRBV7-9 to TRBJ2-7; 8 nucleotides line up with TRBD1. Trimming took 3 bases from V and 2 from J; bases not matched to a gene: 6. The germline V gene encodes CDR1 SEHNR and CDR2 FQNEAQ (reference sequence). The CDR3 has 15 amino acids. This CDR3 reads CASSFRAGGPYEQYF. The CDR3 DNA reads as TGTGCCAGCAGCTTTCGGGCAGGGGGCCCCTACGAGCAGTACTTC.

The rearrangement joins TRBV7-3 to TRBJ2-1; TRBD2 matches at 16 bases. This CDR3 region has 18 residues. Germline trimming cut 1 base from V and 7 bases from J; bases unmatched to any gene: 7. Germline assignment: CDR1 SGHTA and CDR2 FQGTGA. This CDR3 reads CASSLMGGLAGGRNEQFF. CDR3 nucleotides: TGTGCCAGCAGCTTAATGGGGGGACTAGCGGGAGGGCGGAATGAGCAGTTCTTC.

This clone was observed a handful of times. The J gene is TRBJ2-2, the V gene TRBV4-3, with a tentative D call TRBD2 (7 bases). CDR1 and CDR2 (germline): LGHNA, YSLEER. Trimming pared 6 bases from V and 5 bases from J, leaving 13 bases between. This CDR3 has 14 amino acids. The CDR3 DNA sequence: TGCGCCAGCAGAAGGGAGGGGGAAACCGGGGAGCTGTTTTTT. Amino acids: CASRREGETGELFF.

This clone was counted a single time. The V call is TRBV5-1, the J call TRBJ2-1; D call uncertain. CDR1 and CDR2 (germline): SGHRS, YFSETQ. CDR3 length equals 12 residues. The ends were cut back, 0 bases at V and 9 bases at J, with 7 bases in the middle. The CDR3 DNA reads as TGCGCCAGCAGCTTGGTTCCGGGTGAGCAGTTCTTC. It codes for CASSLVPGEQFF.

The chain carries TRBV18 and TRBJ2-1, with D perhaps matching TRBD2 (6 bases). V gave up 1 base and J gave up 0 bases, with 19 bases separating them. Germline CDR1 KGHSH, CDR2 LQKENI. This CDR3 region has 19 residues. The CDR3 spells CASSPLGGSDTHSYNEQFF. CDR3 sequence (DNA): TGTGCCAGCTCACCACTTGGGGGGTCTGACACTCACTCCTACAATGAGCAGTTCTTC.

V usage is TRBV7-9 and J usage is TRBJ2-2; D gene unclear. The CDR3 totals 14 residues. V lost 9 bases and J 6 bases, leaving 17 bases between the germline ends. Germline V gives CDR1 SEHNR, CDR2 FQNEAQ (reference sequence). CDR3 sequence (DNA): TGTGCCAGTCCCACAACCGCAGGATCCGGGGAGCTGTTTTTT. Translating gives CASPTTAGSGELFF.

The gene calls are TRBV27 and TRBJ1-1; 9 positions agree with TRBD1. The CDR3 length is 13 residues. V trimming: 3 bases; J trimming: 5 bases; junction bases outside the gene matches: 1. CDR1 is MNHEY, CDR2 SMNVEV, per germline (reference sequence). The CDR3 is CASSFDRGTEAFF. CDR3 bases: TGTGCCAGCAGTTTCGACAGGGGGACTGAAGCTTTCTTT.

As for this clone: Different DNA sequences within this sample yield the same CDR3. V usage is TRBV9 and J usage is TRBJ2-5, with TRBD2 matching 10 bases. Germline V gene data show CDR1 as SGDLS and CDR2 as YYNGEE. J was trimmed by 2 bases and V by 0 bases; bases with no gene match: 4. This CDR3 contains 16 residues. CDR3 protein: CASSVGSGRAQETQYF. The CDR3 DNA sequence: TGTGCCAGCAGCGTAGGAAGCGGGAGGGCTCAAGAGACCCAGTACTTC.

This chain links TRBV9 with TRBJ2-3, with D unclear. Germline CDR1 SGDLS, CDR2 YYNGEE. This CDR3 is built from 12 residues. The ends were cut back, 5 bases at V and 4 bases at J, with 8 bases in the middle. The CDR3 sequence: CASSRRADTQYF. The CDR3 bases are TGTGCCAGCAGTCGTCGGGCAGATACGCAGTATTTT. The entire variable domain, with the rest obtained from reference TRBV9 and TRBJ2-3, is as follows: DSGVTQTPKHLITATGQRVTLRCSPRSGDLSVYWYQQSLDQGLQFLIQYYNGEERAKGNILERFSAQQFPDLHSELNLSSLELGDSALYFCASSRRADTQYFGPGTRLTVL.

This clone was picked up one time. The V call is TRBV5-6, the J call TRBJ1-5; D perhaps matches TRBD1 (6 bases). V lost 4 bases and J lost 4, with 12 bases in between. Germline lookup yields CDR1 SGHDT and CDR2 YYEEEE. There are 14 residues in the CDR3. CDR3 DNA sequence: TGTGCCAGCAGCCTAGGACAGCTAAATCAGCCCCAGCATTTT. It yields the protein CASSLGQLNQPQHF. Filled out from reference TRBV5-6 and TRBJ1-5, the complete variable domain reads DAGVTQSPTHLIKTRGQQVTLRCSPKSGHDTVSWYQQALGQGPQFIFQYYEEEERQRGNFPDRFSGHQFPNYSSELNVNALLLGDSALYLCASSLGQLNQPQHFGDGTRLSIL.

The chain joins TRBV4-2 to TRBJ2-3, with 12 bases lining up with TRBD2. The CDR3 consists of 19 residues. V was pared by 0 bases and J by 0 bases, with 7 bases of the junction left unmatched. CDR1 and CDR2 (germline): LGHNA, YNFKEQ. The CDR3 coding sequence is TGTGCCAGCAGCCAAGATAGACTAGCGGGGGTTTTGAGCACAGATACGCAGTATTTT. The encoded protein is CASSQDRLAGVLSTDTQYF.

The chain is built from TRBV4-1 and TRBJ1-6; D unresolved. In germline, CDR1 is MGHRA, CDR2 YSYEKL. The V end lost 0 bases, the J end lost 8 bases, and 11 bases lay between the germline ends. This CDR3 spans 15 amino acids. CDR3 amino acids: CASSQEEVRDSPLHF. CDR3 sequence (DNA): TGCGCCAGCAGCCAAGAGGAGGTTAGAGATTCACCCCTCCACTTT.

The chain joins TRBV10-1 to TRBJ2-7; 9 bases map to TRBD1. Germline lookup yields CDR1 WNHNN and CDR2 SYGVQD (reference sequence). Losses at the gene ends were 2 bases for V and 5 bases for J; bases not matched to a gene: 10. The CDR3 covers 16 residues. In DNA, the CDR3 is TGCGCCAGCAGTGAGATTCGGACAGGGGTAAGGAACGAGCAGTACTTC. Protein: CASSEIRTGVRNEQYF.

The chain joins TRBV19 to TRBJ2-5; D unclear. This CDR3 is built from 15 residues. The V gene lost 1 base and the J gene lost 2 bases, with 11 bases spanning the gap. In germline, CDR1 is LNHDA, CDR2 SQIVND (reference sequence). Here the CDR3 reads CASSIGDYHQETQYF. CDR3 sequence (DNA): TGTGCCAGTAGTATAGGCGATTACCATCAAGAGACCCAGTACTTC.

The chain links TRBV2 to TRBJ2-4, with 13 bases that match TRBD2. Germline V gene lookup returns CDR1 SNHLY and CDR2 FYNNEI. The junction had 7 bases not matched to a gene; V was cut back by 6 bases and J by 2 bases. CDR3 length: 17 residues. The CDR3 bases are TGTGCCAGCAGCGGTGGACTAGCGGGAGTGACCAAAAACATTCAGTACTTC. The encoded protein is CASSGGLAGVTKNIQYF.

The chain combines TRBV15 with TRBJ1-5; 8 bases match TRBD1. The CDR3 covers 17 residues. Germline CDR1 LNHNV, CDR2 YYDKDF (reference sequence). The V segment lost 0 bases and the J segment 3 bases; nucleotides outside the gene matches: 7. CDR3 in DNA: TGTGCCACCAGCAGAGACCCCCGGACAGGGATCAATCAGCCCCAGCATTTT. Translated: CATSRDPRTGINQPQHF.